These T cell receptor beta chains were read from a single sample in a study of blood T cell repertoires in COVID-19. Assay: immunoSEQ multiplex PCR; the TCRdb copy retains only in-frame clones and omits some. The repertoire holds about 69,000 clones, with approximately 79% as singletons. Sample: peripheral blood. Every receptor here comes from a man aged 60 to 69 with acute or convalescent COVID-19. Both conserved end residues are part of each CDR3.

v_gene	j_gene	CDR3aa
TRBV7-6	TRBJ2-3	CASSLIAESTDTQYF
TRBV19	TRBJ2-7	CASSIGAGYEQYF
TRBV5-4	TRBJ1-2	CASSPRSVAVTF
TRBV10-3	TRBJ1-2	CAISAVGGGYTF
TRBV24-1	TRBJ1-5	CATSEADRGPNQPQHF
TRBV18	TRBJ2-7	CASQRTGSGYEQYF
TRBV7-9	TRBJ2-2	CASSAGTGGSGELFF
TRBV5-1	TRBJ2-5	CASSSRPTSGGAGETQYF
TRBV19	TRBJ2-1	CASNRGAYNEQFF
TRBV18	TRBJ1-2	CASSPQEQGAYGYTF
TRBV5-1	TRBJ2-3	CASSLQGIADTQYF
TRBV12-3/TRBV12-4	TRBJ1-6	CASSLAKTPLHF
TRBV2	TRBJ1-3	CAKGVSGNTIYF
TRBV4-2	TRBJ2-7	CASARDYTYEQYF
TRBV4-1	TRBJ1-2	CASSLQGAWGYTF
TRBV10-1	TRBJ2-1	CASSESERGYLDEQFF